This entry concerns a single T cell receptor (beta chain). This entry belongs to a study of blood T cell repertoires in COVID-19. As for the study in general: The samples span acute and convalescent COVID-19 from the United States, Italy and Spain.

Profiled with immunoSEQ multiplex PCR; TCRdb holds only in-frame clones, not every one. The sample lists 110,000 or so clones; around nine tenths were seen once. The junction had 7 bases not matched to a gene; V was cut back by 0 bases and J by 7 bases. The CDR3 is made up of 15 amino acids. Germline V gene data show CDR1 as MNHNS and CDR2 as SASEGT. What was sequenced was peripheral blood. This sequence originates from a woman aged 70-85 years who had recovered from COVID-19. The chain employs TRBV6-1 and TRBJ2-3, with TRBD1 matching over 7 bases. CDR3: CASSEAAGGGHTQYF. The CDR3 DNA is TGTGCCAGCAGTGAAGCTGCAGGGGGTGGGCATACGCAGTATTTT.